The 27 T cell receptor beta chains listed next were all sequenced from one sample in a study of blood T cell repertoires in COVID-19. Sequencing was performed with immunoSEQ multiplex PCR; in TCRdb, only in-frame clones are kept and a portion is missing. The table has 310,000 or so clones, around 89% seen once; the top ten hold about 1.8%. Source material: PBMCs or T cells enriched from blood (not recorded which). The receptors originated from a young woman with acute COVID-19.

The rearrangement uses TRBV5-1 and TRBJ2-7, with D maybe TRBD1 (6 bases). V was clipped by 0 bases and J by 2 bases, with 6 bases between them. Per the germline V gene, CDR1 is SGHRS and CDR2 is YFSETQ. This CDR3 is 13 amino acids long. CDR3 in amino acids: CASSLEGAYEQYF. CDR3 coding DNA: TGCGCCAGCAGCTTGGAGGGGGCCTACGAGCAGTACTTC.

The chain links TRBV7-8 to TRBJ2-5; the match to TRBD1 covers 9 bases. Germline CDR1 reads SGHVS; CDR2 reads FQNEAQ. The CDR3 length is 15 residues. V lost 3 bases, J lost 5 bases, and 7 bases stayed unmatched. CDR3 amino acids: CASSLSGQGSETQYF. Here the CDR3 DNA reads TGTGCCAGCAGCTTGAGCGGACAGGGGTCGGAGACCCAGTACTTC.

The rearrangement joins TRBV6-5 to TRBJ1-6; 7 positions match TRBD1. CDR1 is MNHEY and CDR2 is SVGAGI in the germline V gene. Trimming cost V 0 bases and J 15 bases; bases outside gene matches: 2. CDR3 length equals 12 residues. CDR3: CASSYSGQYLHF. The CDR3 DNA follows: TGTGCCAGCAGTTACTCGGGACAGTACCTCCACTTT.

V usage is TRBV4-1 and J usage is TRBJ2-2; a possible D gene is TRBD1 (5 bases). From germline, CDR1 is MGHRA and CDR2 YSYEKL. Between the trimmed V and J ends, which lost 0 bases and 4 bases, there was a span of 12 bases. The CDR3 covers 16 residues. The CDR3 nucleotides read TGCGCCAGCAGCCAAGAGTTGGGGCTGGTCACCGGGGAGCTGTTTTTT. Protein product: CASSQELGLVTGELFF.

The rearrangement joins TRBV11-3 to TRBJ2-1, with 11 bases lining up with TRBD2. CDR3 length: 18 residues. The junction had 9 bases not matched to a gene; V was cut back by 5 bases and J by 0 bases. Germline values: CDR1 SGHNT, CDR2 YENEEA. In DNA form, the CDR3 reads TGTGCCAGCAGCGCCGGCGCTAGCGGGAGGAGCTCCTACAATGAGCAGTTCTTC. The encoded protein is CASSAGASGRSSYNEQFF.

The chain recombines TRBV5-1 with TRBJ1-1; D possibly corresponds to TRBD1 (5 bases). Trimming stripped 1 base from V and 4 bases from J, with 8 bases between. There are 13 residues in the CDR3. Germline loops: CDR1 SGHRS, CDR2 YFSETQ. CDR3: CASSLWGPTEAFF. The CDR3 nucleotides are TGCGCCAGCAGCTTGTGGGGCCCCACTGAAGCTTTCTTT.

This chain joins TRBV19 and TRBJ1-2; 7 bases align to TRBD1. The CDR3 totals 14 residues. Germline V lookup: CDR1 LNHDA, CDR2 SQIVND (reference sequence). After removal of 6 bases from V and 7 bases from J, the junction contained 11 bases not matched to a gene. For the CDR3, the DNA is TGTGCCAGTAGCACTTCAGACAGGGCGGGTGGCTACACCTTC. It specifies CASSTSDRAGGYTF.

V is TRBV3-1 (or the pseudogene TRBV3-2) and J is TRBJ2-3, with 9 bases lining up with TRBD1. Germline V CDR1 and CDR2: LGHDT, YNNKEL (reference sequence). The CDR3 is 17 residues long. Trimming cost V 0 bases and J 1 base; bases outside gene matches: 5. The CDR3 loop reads CASSQDFRDRGTDTQYF. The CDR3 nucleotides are TGTGCCAGCAGCCAAGATTTCCGGGACAGGGGCACAGATACGCAGTATTTT.

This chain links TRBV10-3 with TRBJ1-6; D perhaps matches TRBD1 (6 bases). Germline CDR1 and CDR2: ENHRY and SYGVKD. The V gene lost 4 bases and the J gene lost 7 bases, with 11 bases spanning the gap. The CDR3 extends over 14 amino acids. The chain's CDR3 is CAISGDIRNSPLHF. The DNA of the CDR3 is TGTGCCATCAGTGGGGACATTAGGAATTCACCCCTCCACTTT.

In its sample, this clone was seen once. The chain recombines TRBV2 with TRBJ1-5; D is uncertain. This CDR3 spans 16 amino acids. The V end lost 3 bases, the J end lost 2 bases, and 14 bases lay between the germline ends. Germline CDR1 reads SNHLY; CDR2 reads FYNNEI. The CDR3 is CASSESPWGGNQPQHF. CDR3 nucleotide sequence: TGTGCCAGCAGTGAGTCCCCGTGGGGAGGCAATCAGCCCCAGCATTTT.

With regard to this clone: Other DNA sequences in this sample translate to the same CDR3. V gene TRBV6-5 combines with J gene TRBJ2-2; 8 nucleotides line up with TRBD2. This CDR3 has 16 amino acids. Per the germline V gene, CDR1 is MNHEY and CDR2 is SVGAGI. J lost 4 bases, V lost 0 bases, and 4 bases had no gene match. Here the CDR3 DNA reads TGTGCCAGCAGTTACTCGACCAGCGGGAGCACCGGGGAGCTGTTTTTT. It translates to CASSYSTSGSTGELFF.

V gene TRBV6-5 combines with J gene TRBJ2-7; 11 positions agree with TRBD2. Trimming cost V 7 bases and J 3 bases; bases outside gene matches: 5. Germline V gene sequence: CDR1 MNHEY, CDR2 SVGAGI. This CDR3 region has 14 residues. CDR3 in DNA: TGTGCCAGCACTCCGGGACTAGCGGTCTACGAGCAGTACTTC. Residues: CASTPGLAVYEQYF.

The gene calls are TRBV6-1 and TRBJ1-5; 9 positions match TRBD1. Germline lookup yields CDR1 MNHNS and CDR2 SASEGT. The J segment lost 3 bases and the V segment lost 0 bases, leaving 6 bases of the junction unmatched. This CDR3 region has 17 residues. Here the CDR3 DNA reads TGTGCCAGCAGTGAAGCGGGCGGACAGGGGTCCAATCAGCCCCAGCATTTT. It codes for CASSEAGGQGSNQPQHF.

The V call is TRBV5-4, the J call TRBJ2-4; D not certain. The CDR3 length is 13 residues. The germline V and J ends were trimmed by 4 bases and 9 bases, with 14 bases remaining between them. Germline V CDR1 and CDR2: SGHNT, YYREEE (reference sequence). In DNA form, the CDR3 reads TGTGCCAGCAGCGAATCCAGTACTACCATTCAGTACTTC. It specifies CASSESSTTIQYF.

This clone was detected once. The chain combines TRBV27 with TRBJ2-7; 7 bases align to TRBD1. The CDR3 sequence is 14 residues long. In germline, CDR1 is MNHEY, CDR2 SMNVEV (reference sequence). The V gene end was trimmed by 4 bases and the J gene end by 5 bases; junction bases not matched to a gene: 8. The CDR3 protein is CASSSYRGVHEQYF. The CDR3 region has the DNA TGTGCCAGCAGTTCGTACAGGGGTGTCCACGAGCAGTACTTC.

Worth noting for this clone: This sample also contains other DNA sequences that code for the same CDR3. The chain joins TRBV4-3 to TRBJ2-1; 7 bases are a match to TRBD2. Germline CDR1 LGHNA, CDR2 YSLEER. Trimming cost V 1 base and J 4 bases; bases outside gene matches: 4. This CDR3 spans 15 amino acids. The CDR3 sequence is CASSQGGGLYNEQFF. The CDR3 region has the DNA TGCGCCAGCAGCCAAGGGGGGGGACTGTACAATGAGCAGTTCTTC.

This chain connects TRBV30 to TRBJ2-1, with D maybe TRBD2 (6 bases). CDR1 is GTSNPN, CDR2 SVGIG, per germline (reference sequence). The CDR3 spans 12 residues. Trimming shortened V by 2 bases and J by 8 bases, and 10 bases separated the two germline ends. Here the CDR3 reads CAWSRGKYEQFF. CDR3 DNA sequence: TGTGCCTGGAGTCGGGGGAAGTATGAGCAGTTCTTC.

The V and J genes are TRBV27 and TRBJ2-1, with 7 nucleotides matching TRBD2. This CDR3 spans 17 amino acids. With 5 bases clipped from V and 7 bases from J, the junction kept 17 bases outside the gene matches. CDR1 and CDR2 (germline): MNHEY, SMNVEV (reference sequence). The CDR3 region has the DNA TGTGCCAGCAGTCCCCTGGGTGGCGGGAGAGTGGGAAATGAGCAGTTCTTC. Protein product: CASSPLGGGRVGNEQFF.

Here the CDR3 DNA reads TGTGCCAGCAGCCTCCTAATACGAGATACGCAGTATTTT. Translated, it gives CASSLLIRDTQYF. The chain employs TRBV9 and TRBJ2-3; D not certain. The CDR3 is 13 residues long. CDR1 and CDR2 (germline): SGDLS, YYNGEE. V was clipped by 4 bases and J by 5 bases, with 11 bases between them.

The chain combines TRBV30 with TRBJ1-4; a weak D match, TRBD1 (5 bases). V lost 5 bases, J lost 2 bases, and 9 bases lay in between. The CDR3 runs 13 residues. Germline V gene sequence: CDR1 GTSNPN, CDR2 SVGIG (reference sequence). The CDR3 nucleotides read TGTGCCTGGGCCAGACAGACTAATGAAAAACTGTTTTTT. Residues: CAWARQTNEKLFF.

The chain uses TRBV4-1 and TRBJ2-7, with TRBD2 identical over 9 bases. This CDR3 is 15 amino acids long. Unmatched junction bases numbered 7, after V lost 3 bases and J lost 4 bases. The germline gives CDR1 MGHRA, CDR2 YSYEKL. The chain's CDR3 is CASSHLLAGKYEQYF. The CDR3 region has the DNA TGCGCCAGCAGCCATCTACTAGCGGGCAAATACGAGCAGTACTTC.

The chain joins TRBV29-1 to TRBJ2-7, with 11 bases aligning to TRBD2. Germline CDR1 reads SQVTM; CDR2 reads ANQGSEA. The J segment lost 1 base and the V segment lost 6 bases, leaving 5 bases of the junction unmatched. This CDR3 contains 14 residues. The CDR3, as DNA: TGCAGCGTGTCCGGGACTAGCGGTTCCTACGAGCAGTACTTC. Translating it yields CSVSGTSGSYEQYF.

CDR3 DNA: TGCGCCAGCAGCTTGTATCCGACAGGGCAAAGGGTCTCTGGAAACACCATATATTTT. It translates to CASSLYPTGQRVSGNTIYF. This chain connects TRBV5-1 to TRBJ1-3; TRBD1 matches 7 bases. CDR3 length equals 19 residues. CDR1 and CDR2 (germline): SGHRS, YFSETQ. V was clipped by 1 base and J by 0 bases; unmatched bases: 13.

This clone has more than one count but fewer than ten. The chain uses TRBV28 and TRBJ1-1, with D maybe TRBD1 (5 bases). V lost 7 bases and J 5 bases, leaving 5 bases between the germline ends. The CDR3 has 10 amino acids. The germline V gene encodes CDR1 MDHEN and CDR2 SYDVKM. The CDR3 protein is CASKGTEAFF. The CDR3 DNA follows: TGTGCCAGCAAGGGGACTGAAGCTTTCTTT.

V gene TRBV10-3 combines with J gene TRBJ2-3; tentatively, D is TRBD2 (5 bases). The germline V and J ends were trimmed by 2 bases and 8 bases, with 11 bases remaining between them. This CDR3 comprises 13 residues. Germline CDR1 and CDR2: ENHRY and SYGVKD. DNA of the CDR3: TGTGCCATCAGTGAGAGGGAGACTATTACGCAGTATTTT. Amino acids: CAISERETITQYF.

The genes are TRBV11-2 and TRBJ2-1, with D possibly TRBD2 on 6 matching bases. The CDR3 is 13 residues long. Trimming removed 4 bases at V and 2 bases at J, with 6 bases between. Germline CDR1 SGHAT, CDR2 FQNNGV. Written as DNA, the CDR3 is TGTGCCAGCAGCTGGGGGGCCTACAATGAGCAGTTCTTC. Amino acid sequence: CASSWGAYNEQFF. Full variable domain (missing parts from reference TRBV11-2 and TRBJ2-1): EAGVAQSPRYKIIEKRQSVAFWCNPISGHATLYWYQQILGQGPKLLIQFQNNGVVDDSQLPKDRFSAERLKGVDSTLKIQPAKLEDSAVYLCASSWGAYNEQFFGPGTRLTVL.

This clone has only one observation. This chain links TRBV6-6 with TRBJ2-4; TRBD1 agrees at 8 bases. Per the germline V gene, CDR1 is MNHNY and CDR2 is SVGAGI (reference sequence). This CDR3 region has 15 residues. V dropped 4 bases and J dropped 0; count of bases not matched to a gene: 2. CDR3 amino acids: CASSSGGAAKNIQYF. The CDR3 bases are TGTGCCAGCAGTTCAGGGGGCGCAGCCAAAAACATTCAGTACTTC.